This TCR beta chain came from a study of T cell responses to AZD1222 COVID-19 vaccine. Study information: Second-dose recipients at about 4 or about 12 weeks were treated as one pooled group.

The data were produced by immunoSEQ multiplex PCR, yet TCRdb's version contains in-frame clones alone and is incomplete. This sample carries more than 85,000 clones, roughly 87% of them seen once, and the ten largest clones take approximately 5.1%. The CDR3 spans 13 residues. V dropped 6 bases and J dropped 8 bases, with 16 bases sitting between them. The germline gives CDR1 SEHNR, CDR2 FQNEAQ (reference sequence). Study-wide points: The peak T cell response came first, and repertoires were sampled only after it. Seropositivity was recorded at baseline in only 6 or 7 AZD1222 recipients. Donors were chiefly white British, with a greater number of females, and clonal diversity was perhaps underestimated.

This clone was recorded once. Its antigen is undetermined. V and J are TRBV7-9 and TRBJ1-1; D is possibly TRBD1 (5 bases). Specimen: peripheral blood, collected on day 0 of AZD1222 vaccination. The sequence was obtained from an adult in good health. The CDR3 DNA sequence: TGTGCCAGCAGACCGGGACTCGGGTTCGAAGCTTTCTTT. It yields the protein CASRPGLGFEAFF.